The 14 T cell receptor beta chains presented below share a single source sample, sequenced in a study of blood T cells in healthy people across ages. A sample-barcoded 5' primer and a J-beta primer mix were used in a second PCR of roughly 7 to 11 cycles. TCRdb redid the calling of the 5' RACE reads with MiXCR, one entry per CDR3 protein. The sample lists approximately 680,000 distinct CDR3 sequences, about 30% occurring once. The source material was blood. These receptors came from a woman older than 75 in good health.

This clonotype appeared many times. CDR3 loop: CASSLAVDTQYF. DNA for the CDR3: TGTGCCAGCAGCTTAGCTGTAGATACGCAGTATTTT. This chain joins TRBV7-2 and TRBJ2-3; D gene unclear. The CDR3 runs 12 residues. Trimming pared 0 bases from V and 5 bases from J, leaving 3 bases between. Germline CDR1 is SGHTA and CDR2 is FQGNSA. Full variable domain (outside the CDR3, taken from reference TRBV7-2 and TRBJ2-3): GAGVSQSPSNKVTEKGKDVELRCDPISGHTALYWYRQSLGQGLEFLIYFQGNSAPDKSGLPSDRFSAERTGGSVSTLTIQRTQQEDSAVYLCASSLAVDTQYFGPGTRLTVL.

This clonotype has ten or more counts. This rearrangement joins TRBV28 to TRBJ2-5; the D call may be TRBD1 or TRBD2 (6 bases each). The CDR3 is 15 residues long. Trimming left V 2 bases short and J 5 bases short, with 15 bases between. Germline V gene sequence: CDR1 MDHEN, CDR2 SYDVKM. Here the CDR3 DNA reads TGTGCCAGCAGTTTACGGGGGCGCCGGGGGGAGACCCAGTACTTC. Protein sequence: CASSLRGRRGETQYF.

This clonotype was found many times. The chain links TRBV7-9 to TRBJ1-6; TRBD1 agrees at 10 bases. V shed 4 bases, J shed 8 bases, and the junction held 5 bases outside the gene matches. CDR1 is SEHNR and CDR2 is FQNEAQ in the germline V gene (reference sequence). This CDR3 comprises 15 residues. The chain's CDR3 is CASSSMDRGDSPLHF. The DNA for the CDR3 is TGTGCCAGCAGCTCCATGGACAGGGGGGATTCACCCCTCCACTTT.

The V call is TRBV20-1, the J call TRBJ1-4; 7 bases agree with TRBD1. The J segment lost 3 bases and the V segment lost 2 bases, leaving 0 bases of the junction unmatched. Germline V gene lookup returns CDR1 DFQATT and CDR2 SNEGSKA (reference sequence). This CDR3 comprises 13 residues. CDR3 sequence reads: CSARQGANEKLFF. The CDR3 nucleotides are TGCAGTGCTAGACAGGGGGCTAATGAAAAACTGTTTTTT.

This clonotype was found once. The genes are TRBV6-6 and TRBJ1-2; maybe TRBD1 (5 bases). The V and J ends lost 6 bases and 1 base respectively, with 12 bases between them. The CDR3 has 14 amino acids. Per the germline V gene, CDR1 is MNHNY and CDR2 is SVGAGI (reference sequence). The CDR3 bases are TGTGCCAGCAGCCAAGGGGCCCTTAACTATGGCTACACCTTC. Translation: CASSQGALNYGYTF.

The chain carries TRBV3-1 and TRBJ1-1; D remains ambiguous. The CDR3 is made up of 14 amino acids. Germline V gene data show CDR1 as LGHDT and CDR2 as YNNKEL (reference sequence). The germline V and J ends were trimmed by 3 bases and 1 base, with 9 bases remaining between them. CDR3 sequence reads: CASSHRKGNTEAFF. In DNA form, the CDR3 reads TGTGCCAGCAGCCACCGTAAGGGGAACACTGAAGCTTTCTTT.

Many counts were recorded for this clonotype. The rearrangement links TRBV7-2 to TRBJ2-7, with 8 bases matching TRBD2. The CDR3 has 14 amino acids. The V gene end was trimmed by 7 bases and the J gene end by 2 bases; junction bases not matched to a gene: 7. The V gene's germline CDR1 is SGHTA and CDR2 FQGNSA. CDR3 residues: CASNPGGQTYEQYF. The CDR3 DNA reads TGTGCCAGCAACCCGGGGGGGCAGACCTACGAGCAGTACTTC.

This clonotype came up many times. The genes are TRBV5-1 and TRBJ2-7; 12 bases are a match to TRBD1. CDR1 is SGHRS and CDR2 is YFSETQ in the germline V gene. Germline trimming cut 2 bases from V and 7 bases from J; bases unmatched to any gene: 4. The CDR3 extends over 14 amino acids. CDR3 residues: CASSFGTGGKEQYF. The DNA of the CDR3 is TGCGCCAGCAGCTTCGGGACAGGGGGCAAAGAGCAGTACTTC. The variable domain in full, completed from reference TRBV5-1 and TRBJ2-7, reads KAGVTQTPRYLIKTRGQQVTLSCSPISGHRSVSWYQQTPGQGLQFLFEYFSETQRNKGNFPGRFSGRQFSNSRSEMNVSTLELGDSALYLCASSFGTGGKEQYFGPGTRLTVT.

This clonotype was recorded at least ten times. Given a much more abundant clone one base away, this may be a read error. The V and J genes are TRBV7-9 and TRBJ2-1; D is ambiguous. The J call may be incorrect, as the DNA end agrees better with TRBJ2-7. The CDR3 is 14 amino acids. Per germline, CDR1 SEHNR and CDR2 FQNEAQ (reference sequence). The CDR3 nucleotides read TGTGCCAGCAGCTCCCCCCGCAGGCACAATGAGCAGTACTTC. Its protein product is CASSSPRRHNEQYF.

This clonotype has at least ten counts. The chain couples TRBV7-2 to TRBJ2-3; D may be TRBD1 or TRBD2 (5 bases each). CDR3 size: 15 residues. V lost 2 bases, J lost 7 bases, and 16 bases lay in between. Germline V lookup: CDR1 SGHTA, CDR2 FQGNSA. CDR3 in amino acids: CASSLSGALGNTQYF. The CDR3 DNA reads TGTGCCAGCAGCTTATCCGGGGCCTTGGGGAATACGCAGTATTTT.

This clonotype was seen only a few times. The V gene is TRBV14, the J gene TRBJ1-2; 7 positions match TRBD1. The germline V gene encodes CDR1 SGHDN and CDR2 FVKESK. This CDR3 is built from 13 residues. Trimming took 3 bases from V and 4 from J; bases not matched to a gene: 2. In nucleotides, the CDR3 is TGTGCCAGCAGCCAGGGACAGTCCTATGGCTACACCTTC. This translates into CASSQGQSYGYTF.

The sample holds many counts of this clonotype. The chain links TRBV4-3 to TRBJ2-6; D not certain. Germline V CDR1 and CDR2: LGHNA, YSLEER. CDR3 length equals 16 residues. V lost 0 bases to trimming and J lost 0 bases, with 6 bases between them. The CDR3, as DNA: TGCGCCAGCAGCCAAGATCTGGGCTCTGGGGCCAACGTCCTGACTTTC. This codes for CASSQDLGSGANVLTF.

This clonotype has at least ten counts. The V and J genes are TRBV7-3 and TRBJ2-3; 7 nucleotides line up with TRBD2. Germline CDR1 is SGHTA and CDR2 is FQGTGA. The length of the CDR3 is 13 residues. V trimming: 5 bases; J trimming: 7 bases; junction bases outside the gene matches: 6. The CDR3 DNA follows: TGTGCCAGCAGCACGACTAGCTCAAATACGCAGTATTTT. This encodes CASSTTSSNTQYF.

Regarding this clonotype: This may be a read error, as it is one base from a much larger clone. The chain combines TRBV20-1 with TRBJ2-1; no firm D call. Judging by the DNA end, TRBJ2-7 fits better; the J call may be wrong. Germline CDR1 is DFQATT and CDR2 is SNEGSKA (reference sequence). The CDR3 has 14 residues. CDR3 sequence (DNA): TGCAGTGCCCCATTATTCCTCTCCTACAATGAGCAGTACTTC. Protein sequence: CSAPLFLSYNEQYF.